This TCR beta chain was captured in a study of cytomegalovirus exposure and HLA in healthy donors. The study, taken as a whole, reports: In vitro work confirmed that a few CMV-associated chains recognize CMV antigens. According to a subsequent analysis, TCR clusters from the first cohort were inclined to appear together in the 100 to 150 validation repertoires. Researchers counted about 150 TCR beta chains as cytomegalovirus-associated.

Generated by immunoSEQ multiplex PCR, the TCRdb table keeps only in-frame clones and is missing some. The repertoire holds 150,000 to 200,000 clones, 70% to 90% seen once, with 5.7% in the top ten. The donors were members of the validation cohort comprising approximately 110 subjects, separate from the roughly 640-subject first cohort. The CDR3 length is 16 residues. Per germline, CDR1 SGHDN and CDR2 FVKESK. J lost 5 bases, V lost 4 bases, and 8 bases had no gene match. A remark on this clone: Its antigen is currently unknown.

The V call is TRBV14, the J call TRBJ2-5; TRBD2 agrees at 12 bases. The sequenced sample was PBMCs. The sequence was obtained from a woman in her thirties in good health and CMV-seronegative. The chain's CDR3 is CASSLTSGGFMETQYF. The CDR3 nucleotides read TGTGCCAGCAGCCTAACTAGCGGGGGGTTCATGGAGACCCAGTACTTC.